This T cell receptor (beta chain) comes out of a study of shared clonotypes between healthy human individuals. Worth noting for this clone: The antigen is unknown.

Clones were sequenced by immunoSEQ multiplex PCR, and TCRdb holds only the in-frame ones, with some missing. The profile shows 1.5 million to 1.9 million clones, roughly 98% of them singletons. The V and J ends lost 3 bases and 3 bases respectively, with 15 bases between them. The germline V gene encodes CDR1 MDHEN and CDR2 SYDVKM. The CDR3 runs to 15 residues. General observations from the study: Rarefaction curves obtained for sorted subsets showed sequencing incomplete despite large depth.

The clonotype comes from a man younger than 40 in good health. Source material: naive CD4+ T cells sorted from blood. The subset here: CD45RA+ positively selected. The V call is TRBV28, the J call TRBJ2-7; D may be TRBD1 (6 bases). CDR3 DNA: TGTGCCAGCAGTTTCTTTGAAGGCAGGGGCTACGAGCAGTACTTC. Its translation: CASSFFEGRGYEQYF.